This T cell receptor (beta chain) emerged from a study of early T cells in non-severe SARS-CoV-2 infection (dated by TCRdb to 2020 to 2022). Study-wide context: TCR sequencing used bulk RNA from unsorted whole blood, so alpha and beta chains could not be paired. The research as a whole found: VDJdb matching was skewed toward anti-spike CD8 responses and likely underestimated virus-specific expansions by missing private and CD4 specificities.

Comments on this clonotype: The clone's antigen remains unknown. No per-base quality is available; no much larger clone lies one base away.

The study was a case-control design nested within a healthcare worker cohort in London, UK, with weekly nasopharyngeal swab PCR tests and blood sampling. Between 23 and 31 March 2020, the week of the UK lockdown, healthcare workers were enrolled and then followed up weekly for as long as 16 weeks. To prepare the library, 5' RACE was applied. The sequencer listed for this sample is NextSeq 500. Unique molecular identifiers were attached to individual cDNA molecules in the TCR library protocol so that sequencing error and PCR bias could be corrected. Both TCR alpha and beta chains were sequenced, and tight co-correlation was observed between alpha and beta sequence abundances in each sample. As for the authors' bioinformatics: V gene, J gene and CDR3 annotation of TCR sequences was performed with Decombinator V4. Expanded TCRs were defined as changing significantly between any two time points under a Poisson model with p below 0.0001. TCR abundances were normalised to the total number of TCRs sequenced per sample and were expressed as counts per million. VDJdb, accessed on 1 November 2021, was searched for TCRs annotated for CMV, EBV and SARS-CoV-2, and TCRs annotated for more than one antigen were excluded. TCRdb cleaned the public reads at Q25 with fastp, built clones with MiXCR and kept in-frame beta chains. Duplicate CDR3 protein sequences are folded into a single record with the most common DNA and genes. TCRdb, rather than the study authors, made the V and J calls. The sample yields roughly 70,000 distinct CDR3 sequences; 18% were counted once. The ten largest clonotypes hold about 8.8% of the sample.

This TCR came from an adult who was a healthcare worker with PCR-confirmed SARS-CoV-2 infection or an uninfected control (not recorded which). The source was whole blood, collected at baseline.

The CDR3 protein is CASGLVSGTEAFF. The nucleotides read TGTGCTAGTGGTTTGGTTTCGGGTACTGAAGCTTTCTTT. The chain couples TRBV12-5 to TRBJ1-1, with an unclear D gene assignment. Via the germline V gene, CDR1 is LGHNT and CDR2 FRNRAP. Deletion took 0 bases off V and 5 bases off J, with a span of 7 bases between the germline ends. Including the terminal cysteine and phenylalanine, the CDR3 comprises 13 residues. Just CDR3 DNA is preserved here, 39 bases in frame from base 1.